The T cell receptor (beta chain) described here comes from a study of T cell repertoires in cytomegalovirus infection (dated 2019 in TCRdb). Background on the whole study: The HLA type of each donor mattered for the analysis, because public TCR beta signatures pointed to carriage of CMV infection along with the matching HLA type.

The CDR3 starts with the cysteine, ends with the phenylalanine, and has 15 residues. The entry retains the CDR3 DNA only, 45 bases that are in frame from base 1. Per the germline V gene, SGHTA is the CDR1 and FQGNSA is the CDR2. V drops 4 bases and J drops 7 bases, leaving 20 bases in between. Results the study describes overall, beyond this receptor: Carriers of CMV infection plus the relevant HLA type were discriminated by the cumulative frequency of public TCR beta family members in the study cohort and in an independent roughly 370-donor cohort. The ex vivo response was dominated by HLA-C-restricted CMV-specific TCR beta clonotypes, which also provided the single most frequent clonotype in two of eight donors.

Many counts were recorded for this clonotype. Its recognized antigen is unknown. No base qualities exist here, and no much larger clone lies one base off it. These reads were obtained on an Illumina HiSeq 1500. TCRdb reprocessed the public reads (quality trimming at Q25 with fastp, clone calling with MiXCR) and kept in-frame beta chains. One record per CDR3 amino acid sequence lists the most common genes and DNA. This sample lists some 300,000 distinct CDR3 sequences; about 13% were detected once. The top ten constitute roughly 9.7% of the sample. The receptor chain draws on TRBV7-2 and TRBJ2-7; confidence is insufficient to name the D gene. The sample consisted of PBMCs. This clonotype was sampled from a human donor in good health (CMV status not recorded). Some clones in this sample may be carry-over from other donors' samples. In nucleotides, the sequence is TGTGCCAGCAGCTCAAAGGGATTGCGCCCCTGGGAGCAGTACTTC. Translated, this gives CASSSKGLRPWEQYF.